This T cell receptor (beta chain) was identified during a study of shared clonotypes between healthy human individuals. Study results and limitations: How much donors shared clonotypes was expected to be affected by sequencing depth. Sampling used blood alone; tissue repertoires probably differ.

Germline CDR1 SGHNT, CDR2 YYREEE (reference sequence). This CDR3 has 17 amino acids. Trimming at V came to 3 bases and at J to 4 bases, leaving 11 bases not matched to a gene. Measured with immunoSEQ multiplex PCR; TCRdb has only the in-frame clones, and not every one. Altogether 450,000 to 500,000 clones are present, approximately 78% being singletons, with the ten largest covering around 12%. With respect to this clone: The antigen is unknown.

Each donor was a Caucasian adult residing in Nashville, Tennessee. This TCR derives from a woman in her thirties or forties in good health. Some clones in this sample may be carry-over from other donors' samples. The material sequenced was PBMCs. The genes are TRBV5-4 and TRBJ2-5; 11 nucleotides match TRBD2. In DNA form, the CDR3 reads TGTGCCAGCAGCTCCCTAGCGGGAGGAATGGGGGGAGAGACCCAGTACTTC. It yields the protein CASSSLAGGMGGETQYF. The variable domain in full, completed from reference TRBV5-4 and TRBJ2-5, reads ETGVTQSPTHLIKTRGQQVTLRCSSQSGHNTVSWYQQALGQGPQFIFQYYREEENGRGNFPPRFSGLQFPNYSSELNVNALELDDSALYLCASSSLAGGMGGETQYFGPGTRLLVL.